Following are 9 T cell receptor beta chains from one sample sequenced in a study of shared clonotypes between healthy human individuals. Sequencing was performed with immunoSEQ multiplex PCR; in TCRdb, only in-frame clones are kept and a portion is missing. The sample yields approximately 740,000 clones, 80% to 95% seen once. Positively selected for CCR7, the CD45RO-negative cells used as naive CD8 cells excluded terminally differentiated effector memory CD45RA+ cells. Sequenced input: naive CD8+ T cells sorted from blood. The receptors were sampled from a man aged 25 to 45 in good health.

This clone was observed once. The rearrangement uses TRBV28 and TRBJ2-7, with 12 nucleotides matching TRBD2. With V trimmed by 3 bases and J by 9 bases, 12 bases remained unmatched. CDR1 is MDHEN and CDR2 is SYDVKM in the germline V gene. The CDR3 extends over 16 amino acids. The DNA for the CDR3 is TGTGCCAGCAGTTTGAGACTAGCGGGAGTGGCGTCGATGCAGTACTTC. It codes for CASSLRLAGVASMQYF.

CDR3 coding DNA: TGTGCCAGCAGCATCTTCCGGGACACATATCAAGAGACCCAGTACTTC. It translates to CASSIFRDTYQETQYF. This sequence joins TRBV7-8 and TRBJ2-5, with D possibly being TRBD1 (6 bases). CDR1 SGHVS and CDR2 FQNEAQ come from the germline V gene. V gave up 5 bases and J gave up 2 bases, with 18 bases separating them. The CDR3 loop spans 16 amino acids.

As regards this clone: Sequence at one end of the junction differs from germline and may be a read error. The same CDR3 also results from other DNA sequences found in this sample. The V gene is TRBV30, the J gene TRBJ2-2, with no clear D. This CDR3 is built from 13 residues. CDR1 is GTSNPN, CDR2 SVGIG, per germline (reference sequence). The CDR3 region has the DNA TGTGCCTGGAGTGTGGTCGGGCCCGGAGAGCTGTTTTTT. Protein product: CAWSVVGPGELFF.

This clone was recorded once. This chain joins TRBV6-6 and TRBJ1-2; D gene uncertain. The CDR3 covers 12 residues. V shed 9 bases and J shed 4 bases, with 12 bases lying between them. The germline V gene has CDR1 MNHNY and CDR2 SVGAGI (reference sequence). CDR3 nucleotides: TGTGCCAGTTCTCCTACGGGCTATGGCTACACCTTC. Residues: CASSPTGYGYTF.

The chain is built from TRBV27 and TRBJ2-3; a weak D match, TRBD1 (6 bases). CDR3 size: 17 residues. The V and J ends lost 4 bases and 5 bases respectively, with 22 bases between them. Germline V CDR1 and CDR2: MNHEY, SMNVEV (reference sequence). The CDR3 loop reads CASSSPFRTEVRDTQYF. The CDR3 DNA follows: TGTGCCAGCAGTTCCCCCTTTAGGACAGAAGTGAGAGATACGCAGTATTTT.

The gene calls are TRBV5-1 and TRBJ2-7; D is perhaps TRBD2 (5 bases). Germline CDR1 and CDR2: SGHRS and YFSETQ. The CDR3 has 15 amino acids. V was pared by 0 bases and J by 3 bases, with 13 bases between. The CDR3 coding sequence is TGCGCCAGCAGCTTGGCCAGAGCTAGCAACTACGAGCAGTACTTC. Its protein product is CASSLARASNYEQYF.

V and J are TRBV27 and TRBJ2-1; tentatively, D is TRBD2 (5 bases). Germline-derived CDR1 and CDR2 are MNHEY and SMNVEV (reference sequence). The CDR3 is 15 residues long. Deletions cut 2 bases from V and 5 bases from J, with 13 bases between. CDR3 sequence: CASSLSSSGNNEQFF. The CDR3, as DNA: TGTGCCAGCAGTTTAAGTTCGTCCGGGAACAATGAGCAGTTCTTC.

This chain uses TRBV27 with TRBJ2-3; 7 nucleotides agree with TRBD2. V lost 5 bases and J lost 3; bases outside the gene matches: 11. Per germline, CDR1 MNHEY and CDR2 SMNVEV (reference sequence). The CDR3 has 16 amino acids. In nucleotides, the CDR3 is TGTGCCAGCAGTAGGGAGGTGGGAGGGCCAACAGATACGCAGTATTTT. Its translation is CASSREVGGPTDTQYF.

V usage is TRBV11-2 and J usage is TRBJ2-1, with D perhaps TRBD1 (6 bases). Germline CDR1 reads SGHAT; CDR2 reads FQNNGV. V was pared by 5 bases and J by 5 bases, with 16 bases between. The CDR3 is made up of 15 amino acids. CDR3 in DNA: TGTGCCAGCAGCCAACTCGGGGCAGGGGACAATGAGCAGTTCTTC. This gives the protein CASSQLGAGDNEQFF.